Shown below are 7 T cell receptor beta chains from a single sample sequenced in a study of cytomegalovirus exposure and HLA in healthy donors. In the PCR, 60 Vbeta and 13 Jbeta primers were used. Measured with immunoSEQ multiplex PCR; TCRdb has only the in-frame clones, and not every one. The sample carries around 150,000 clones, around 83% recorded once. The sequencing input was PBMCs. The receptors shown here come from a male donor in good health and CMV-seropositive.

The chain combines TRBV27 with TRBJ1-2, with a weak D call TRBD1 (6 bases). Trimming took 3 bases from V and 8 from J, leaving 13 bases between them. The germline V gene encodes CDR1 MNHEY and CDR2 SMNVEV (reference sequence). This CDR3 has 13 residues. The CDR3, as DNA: TGTGCCAGCAGTTTGACAGGACGTGAGGGCTACACCTTC. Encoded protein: CASSLTGREGYTF.

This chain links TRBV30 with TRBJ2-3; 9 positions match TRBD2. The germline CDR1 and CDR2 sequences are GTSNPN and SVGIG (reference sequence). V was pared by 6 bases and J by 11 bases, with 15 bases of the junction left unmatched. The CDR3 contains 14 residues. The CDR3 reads CACQGGGGAFGQYF. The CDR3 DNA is TGTGCCTGCCAAGGGGGCGGGGGGGCCTTTGGGCAGTATTTT.

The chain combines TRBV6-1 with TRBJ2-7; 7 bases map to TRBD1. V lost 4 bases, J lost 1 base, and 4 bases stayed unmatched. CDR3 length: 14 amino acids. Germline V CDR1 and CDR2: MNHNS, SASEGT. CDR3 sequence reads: CASSAHRGSYEQYF. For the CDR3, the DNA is TGTGCCAGCAGTGCACACAGGGGATCCTACGAGCAGTACTTC.

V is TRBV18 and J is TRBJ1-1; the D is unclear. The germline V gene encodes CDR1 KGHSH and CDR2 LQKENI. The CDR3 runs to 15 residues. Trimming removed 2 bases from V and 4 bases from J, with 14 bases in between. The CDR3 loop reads CASSPGRDYGTEAFF. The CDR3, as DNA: TGTGCCAGCTCACCAGGGCGGGATTACGGCACTGAAGCTTTCTTT. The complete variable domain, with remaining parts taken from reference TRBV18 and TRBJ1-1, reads NAGVMQNPRHLVRRRGQEARLRCSPMKGHSHVYWYRQLPEEGLKFMVYLQKENIIDESGMPKERFSAEFPKEGPSILRIQQVVRGDSAAYFCASSPGRDYGTEAFFGQGTRLTVV.

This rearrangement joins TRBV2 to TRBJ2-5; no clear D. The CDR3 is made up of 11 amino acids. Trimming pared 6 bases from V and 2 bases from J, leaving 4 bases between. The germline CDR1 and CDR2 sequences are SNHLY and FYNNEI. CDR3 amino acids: CASRRQETQYF. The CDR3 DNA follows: TGTGCCAGCAGGCGTCAAGAGACCCAGTACTTC.

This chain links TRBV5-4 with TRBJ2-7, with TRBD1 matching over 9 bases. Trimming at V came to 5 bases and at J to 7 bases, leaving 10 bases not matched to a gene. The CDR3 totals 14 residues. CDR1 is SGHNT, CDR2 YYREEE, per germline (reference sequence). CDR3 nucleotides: TGTGCCAGCAGACGCGACAGGGGGTTCGGGGAGCAGTACTTC. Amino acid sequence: CASRRDRGFGEQYF.

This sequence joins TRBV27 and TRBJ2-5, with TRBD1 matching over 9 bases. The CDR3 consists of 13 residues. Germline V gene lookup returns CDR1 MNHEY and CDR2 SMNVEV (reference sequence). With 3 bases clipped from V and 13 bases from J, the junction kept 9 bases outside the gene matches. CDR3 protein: CASSFKTGGSLYF. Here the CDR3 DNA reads TGTGCCAGCAGTTTCAAGACAGGGGGTTCTTTGTACTTC.